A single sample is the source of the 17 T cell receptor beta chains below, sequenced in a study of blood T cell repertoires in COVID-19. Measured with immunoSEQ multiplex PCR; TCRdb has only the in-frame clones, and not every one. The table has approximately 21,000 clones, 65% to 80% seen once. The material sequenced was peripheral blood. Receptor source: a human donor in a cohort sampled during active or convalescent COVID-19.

The DNA for the CDR3 is TGTGCCAGCAGCTTAGGGGTCAGCGGGGGGGCGTCTGATACGCAGTATTTT. Translated: CASSLGVSGGASDTQYF. The chain joins TRBV11-2 to TRBJ2-3; TRBD2 aligns across 10 bases. CDR3 size: 17 residues. The germline CDR1 and CDR2 sequences are SGHAT and FQNNGV. J gave up 6 bases and V 1 base, and 10 bases lay outside the gene matches.

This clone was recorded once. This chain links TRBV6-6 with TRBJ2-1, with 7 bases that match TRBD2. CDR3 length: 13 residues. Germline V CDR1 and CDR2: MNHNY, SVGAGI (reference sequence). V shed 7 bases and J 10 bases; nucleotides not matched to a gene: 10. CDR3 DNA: TGTGCCAGCACCCATAGCGGGTCTTGGGAGCAGTTCTTC. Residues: CASTHSGSWEQFF.

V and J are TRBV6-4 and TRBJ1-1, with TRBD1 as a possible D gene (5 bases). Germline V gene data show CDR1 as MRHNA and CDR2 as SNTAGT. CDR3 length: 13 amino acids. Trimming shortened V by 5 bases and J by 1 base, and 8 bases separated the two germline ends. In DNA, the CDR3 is TGTGCCAGCAGTTATCAGGGGAACACTGAAGCTTTCTTT. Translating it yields CASSYQGNTEAFF.

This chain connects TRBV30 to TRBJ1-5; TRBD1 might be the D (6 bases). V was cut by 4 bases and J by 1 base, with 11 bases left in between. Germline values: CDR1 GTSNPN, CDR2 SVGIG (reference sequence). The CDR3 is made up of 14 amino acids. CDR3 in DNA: TGTGCCTGGACAGGGGATGAGAGCAATCAGCCCCAGCATTTT. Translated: CAWTGDESNQPQHF.

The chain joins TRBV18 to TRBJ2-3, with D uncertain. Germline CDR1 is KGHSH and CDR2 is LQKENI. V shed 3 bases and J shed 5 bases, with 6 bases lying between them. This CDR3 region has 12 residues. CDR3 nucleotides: TGTGCCAGCTCACCTATTAGAGATACGCAGTATTTT. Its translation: CASSPIRDTQYF.

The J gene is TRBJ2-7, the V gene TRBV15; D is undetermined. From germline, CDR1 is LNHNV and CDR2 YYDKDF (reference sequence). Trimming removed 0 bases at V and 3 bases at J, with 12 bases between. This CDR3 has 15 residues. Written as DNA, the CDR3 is TGTGCCACCAGCAGAGATCGGAGTAGGATCTACGAGCAGTACTTC. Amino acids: CATSRDRSRIYEQYF.

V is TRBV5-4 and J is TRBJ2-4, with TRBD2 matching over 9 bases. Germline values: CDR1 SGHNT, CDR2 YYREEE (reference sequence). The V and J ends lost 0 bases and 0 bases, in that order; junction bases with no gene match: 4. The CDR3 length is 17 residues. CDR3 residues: CASSLAPRGGAKNIQYF. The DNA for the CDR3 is TGTGCCAGCAGCTTGGCCCCGCGGGGGGGAGCCAAAAACATTCAGTACTTC.

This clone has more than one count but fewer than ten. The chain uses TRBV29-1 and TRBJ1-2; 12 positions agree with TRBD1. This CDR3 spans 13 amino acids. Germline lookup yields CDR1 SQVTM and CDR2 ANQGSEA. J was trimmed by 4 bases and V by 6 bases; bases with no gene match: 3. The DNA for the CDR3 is TGCAGCGTCACGGGACAGGGGGCCTATGGCTACACCTTC. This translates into CSVTGQGAYGYTF.

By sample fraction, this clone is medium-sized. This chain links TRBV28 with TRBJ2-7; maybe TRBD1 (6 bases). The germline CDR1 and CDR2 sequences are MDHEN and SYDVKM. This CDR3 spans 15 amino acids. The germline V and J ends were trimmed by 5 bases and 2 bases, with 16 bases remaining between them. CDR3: CASSPLPTGPYEQYF. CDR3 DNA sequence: TGTGCCAGCAGTCCACTTCCGACAGGTCCCTACGAGCAGTACTTC. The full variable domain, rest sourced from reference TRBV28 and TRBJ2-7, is DVKVTQSSRYLVKRTGEKVFLECVQDMDHENMFWYRQDPGLGLRLIYFSYDVKMKEKGDIPEGYSVSREKKERFSLILESASTNQTSMYLCASSPLPTGPYEQYFGPGTRLTVT.

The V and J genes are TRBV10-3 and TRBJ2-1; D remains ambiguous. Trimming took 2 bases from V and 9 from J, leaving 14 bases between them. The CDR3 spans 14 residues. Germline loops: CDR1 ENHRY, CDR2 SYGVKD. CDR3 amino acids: CAISEPRDIAEQFF. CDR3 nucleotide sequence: TGTGCCATCAGTGAGCCCCGAGATATCGCTGAGCAGTTCTTC.

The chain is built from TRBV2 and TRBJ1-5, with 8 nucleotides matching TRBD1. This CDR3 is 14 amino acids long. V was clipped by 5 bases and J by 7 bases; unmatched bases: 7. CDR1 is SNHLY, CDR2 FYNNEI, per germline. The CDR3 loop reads CASSPMGQVQPQHF. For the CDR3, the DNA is TGTGCCAGCAGTCCAATGGGACAGGTCCAGCCCCAGCATTTT.

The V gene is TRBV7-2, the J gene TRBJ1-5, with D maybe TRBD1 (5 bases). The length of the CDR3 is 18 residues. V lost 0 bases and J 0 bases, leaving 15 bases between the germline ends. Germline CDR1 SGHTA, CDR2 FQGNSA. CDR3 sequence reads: CASSLASGGFYSNQPQHF. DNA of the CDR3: TGTGCCAGCAGCTTAGCGTCGGGGGGGTTTTATAGCAATCAGCCCCAGCATTTT.

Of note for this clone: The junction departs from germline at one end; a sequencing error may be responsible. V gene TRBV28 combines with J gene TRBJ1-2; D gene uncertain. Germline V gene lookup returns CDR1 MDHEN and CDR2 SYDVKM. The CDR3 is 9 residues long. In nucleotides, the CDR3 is TGTGCCAGCAGTTTAATCCCCAGCTTC. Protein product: CASSLIPSF.

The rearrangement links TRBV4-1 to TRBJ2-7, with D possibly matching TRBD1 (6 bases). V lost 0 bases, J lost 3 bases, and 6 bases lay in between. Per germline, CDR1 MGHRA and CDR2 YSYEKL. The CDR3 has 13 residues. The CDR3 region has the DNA TGCGCCAGCAGCCAAGAACAGGGCTACGAGCAGTACTTC. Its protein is CASSQEQGYEQYF.

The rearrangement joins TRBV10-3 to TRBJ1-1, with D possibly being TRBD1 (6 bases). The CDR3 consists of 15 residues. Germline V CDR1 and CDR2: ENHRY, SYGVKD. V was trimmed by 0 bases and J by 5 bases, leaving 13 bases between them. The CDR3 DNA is TGTGCCATCAGTGAGTCCTGGGGGCGCGGGACTGAAGCTTTCTTT. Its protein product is CAISESWGRGTEAFF.

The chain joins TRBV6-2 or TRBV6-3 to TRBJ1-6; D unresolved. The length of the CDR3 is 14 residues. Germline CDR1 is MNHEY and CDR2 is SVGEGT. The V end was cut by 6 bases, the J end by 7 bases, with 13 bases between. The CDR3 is CASSLAAGNSPLHF. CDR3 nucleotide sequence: TGTGCCAGCAGCCTCGCGGCGGGAAATTCACCCCTCCACTTT.

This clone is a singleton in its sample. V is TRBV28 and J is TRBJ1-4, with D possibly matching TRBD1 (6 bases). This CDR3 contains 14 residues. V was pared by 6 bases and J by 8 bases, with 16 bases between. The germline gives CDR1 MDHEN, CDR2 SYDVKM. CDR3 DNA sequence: TGTGCCAGCAGGTTCAGGGGATCCTACGAAAAACTGTTTTTT. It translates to CASRFRGSYEKLFF.